The sample holds many counts of the clone carrying this T cell receptor beta chain. TCRdb recomputed calls from the 5' RACE reads with MiXCR, one row per CDR3 protein. The table shows about 38,000 distinct CDR3 sequences, with under 7% occurring only once. This entry comes from a study of early T cells in non-severe SARS-CoV-2 infection. Trimming stripped 9 bases from V and 2 bases from J, with 13 bases between. The CDR3 contains 13 residues. Germline CDR1 KGHDR, CDR2 SFDVKD. Material: whole blood, obtained at baseline. The source of this sequence is an adult who was a healthcare worker with PCR-confirmed SARS-CoV-2 infection or an uninfected control (not recorded which). The rearrangement joins TRBV24-1 to TRBJ2-7, with D maybe TRBD2 (5 bases). This CDR3 reads CATSREGAYEQYF. As DNA, the CDR3 is TGTGCCACCTCCCGTGAGGGTGCCTACGAGCAGTACTTC.